One and the same sample provided the 26 T cell receptor beta chains below, sequenced in a study of T cells expressing NK-cell markers. From its re-call of the 5' RACE reads, TCRdb lists each CDR3 protein once, without DNA. The listing records under 600,000 distinct CDR3 sequences. Sequencing used blood T cells: a sorted CD56 or NKG2C T cell subset, CD4+ or CD8+ T cells, or bulk PBMC T cells (not recorded which). The receptors were sampled from a woman between 45 and 65 years old in good health.

The chain has TRBV6-4 and TRBJ2-2; TCRdb's D gene call, TRBD1, goes unchecked for lack of DNA. This CDR3 contains 14 residues. Germline CDR1 and CDR2: MRHNA and SNTAGT. CDR3 sequence reads: CASKSQGSTGELFF.

The chain uses TRBV9 and TRBJ2-6; as DNA is missing, the TRBD2 call by TCRdb cannot be tested. CDR3 size: 14 residues. Germline lookup yields CDR1 SGDLS and CDR2 YYNGEE. CDR3 residues: CASTNSPGANVLTF.

J is TRBJ2-1 and V is TRBV7-9; TCRdb's D call of TRBD2 is untestable without DNA. This CDR3 is built from 16 residues. The germline V gene encodes CDR1 SEHNR and CDR2 FQNEAQ (reference sequence). CDR3 protein: CASSLALAGVGDEQFF.

The V call is TRBV5-6, the J call TRBJ1-1; the TRBD1 assignment by TCRdb is unverifiable without DNA. CDR3 length: 17 residues. Germline CDR1 reads SGHDT; CDR2 reads YYEEEE. The CDR3 sequence: CASSSTRDRRKNTEAFF.

The chain joins TRBV11-2 to TRBJ2-6; TCRdb selects TRBD1, and the lack of DNA leaves this call unchecked. The germline CDR1 and CDR2 sequences are SGHAT and FQNNGV. This CDR3 is 21 amino acids long. The CDR3 protein is CASSLKPGQMRVSSGANVLTF.

The chain is built from TRBV7-3 and TRBJ2-3; without DNA, the TCRdb call of TRBD2 cannot be checked. The CDR3 consists of 16 residues. CDR1 SGHTA and CDR2 FQGTGA come from the germline V gene. CDR3 region: CASSPSFAAGTDTQYF. The complete variable domain, with remaining parts taken from reference TRBV7-3 and TRBJ2-3, reads GAGVSQTPSNKVTEKGKYVELRCDPISGHTALYWYRQSLGQGPEFLIYFQGTGAADDSGLPNDRFFAVRPEGSVSTLKIQRTERGDSAVYLCASSPSFAAGTDTQYFGPGTRLTVL.

This clonotype registers medium-sized by frequency. This chain joins TRBV5-1 and TRBJ2-1; TCRdb's D call, TRBD2, is unchecked because there is no DNA. Germline lookup yields CDR1 SGHRS and CDR2 YFSETQ. The CDR3 is 12 amino acids. This chain's CDR3 is CASSPERQPQFF. The variable domain in full, with the rest retrieved from reference TRBV5-1 and TRBJ2-1, is KAGVTQTPRYLIKTRGQQVTLSCSPISGHRSVSWYQQTPGQGLQFLFEYFSETQRNKGNFPGRFSGRQFSNSRSEMNVSTLELGDSALYLCASSPERQPQFFGPGTRLTVL.

V usage is TRBV24-1 and J usage is TRBJ2-3; TCRdb lists TRBD2, though no DNA is available to test this call. Germline assignment: CDR1 KGHDR and CDR2 SFDVKD. This CDR3 region has 17 residues. The CDR3: CATSDLRTTGTPDTQYF.

The genes are TRBV5-6 and TRBJ2-1; absent DNA, TCRdb's TRBD1 call cannot be checked. The CDR3 has 18 residues. CDR1 is SGHDT and CDR2 is YYEEEE in the germline V gene. This CDR3 is CASSLVVSLGAFSPEQFF.

The CDR3 protein is CASSLFMAVNNPNYGYTF. The chain has TRBV5-5 and TRBJ1-2. Germline V lookup: CDR1 SGHKS, CDR2 YYEKEE (reference sequence). This CDR3 comprises 18 residues.

The chain couples TRBV6-2 or TRBV6-3 to TRBJ2-7; TCRdb's D call, TRBD2, is unchecked because there is no DNA. CDR1 and CDR2 (germline): MNHEY, SVGEGT. CDR3 length: 15 amino acids. CDR3 amino acids: CASSSNSGRIYEQYF.

The CDR3 protein is CASSLPTSTGELFF. The rearrangement uses TRBV5-1 and TRBJ2-2. CDR1 is SGHRS, CDR2 YFSETQ, per germline. The CDR3 totals 14 residues.

The chain couples TRBV12-3 or TRBV12-4 to TRBJ2-2; TCRdb's D call, TRBD1, is unchecked because there is no DNA. This CDR3 has 16 amino acids. CDR3 protein: CASSRTGTSNTGELFF.

The V call is TRBV6-2 or TRBV6-3, the J call TRBJ2-6; the D gene TCRdb calls, TRBD1, cannot be checked with no DNA. CDR1 MNHEY and CDR2 SVGEGT come from the germline V gene. This CDR3 comprises 15 residues. CDR3: CASRVQGAGANVLTF.

The chain couples TRBV5-1 to TRBJ2-3; TCRdb proposes TRBD2, but this gene call is untestable without DNA. The CDR3 totals 15 residues. Looked up from germline, CDR1 is SGHRS and CDR2 is YFSETQ. The CDR3 region is CASSLAGDRIDTQYF.

The V call is TRBV5-1, the J call TRBJ2-5; TCRdb proposes TRBD2, but this gene call is untestable without DNA. This CDR3 is built from 16 residues. The germline gives CDR1 SGHRS, CDR2 YFSETQ. The CDR3 loop is CASSLKSSGQQETQYF.

V is TRBV12-3 or TRBV12-4 and J is TRBJ2-7; without DNA, the TCRdb call of TRBD2 cannot be checked. The CDR3 contains 15 residues. This CDR3 reads CASSFSGRAFYEQYF.

The chain carries TRBV20-1 and TRBJ2-4. CDR3 length equals 12 residues. Germline loops: CDR1 DFQATT, CDR2 SNEGSKA (reference sequence). CDR3 protein: CSATGSGNIQYF.

The genes are TRBV2 and TRBJ2-7; TCRdb designates TRBD1, a call that cannot be tested without DNA. CDR3 size: 13 residues. CDR1 is SNHLY, CDR2 FYNNEI, per germline. CDR3 in amino acids: CASKGTPSYEQYF.

The chain recombines TRBV2 with TRBJ1-1; TCRdb designates TRBD1, a call that cannot be tested without DNA. This CDR3 has 11 amino acids. Germline-derived CDR1 and CDR2 are SNHLY and FYNNEI. Here the CDR3 reads CASIGQLKAFF. The full variable domain, in which reference TRBV2 and TRBJ1-1 provide the parts outside the CDR3, is EPEVTQTPSHQVTQMGQEVILRCVPISNHLYFYWYRQILGQKVEFLVSFYNNEISEKSEIFDDQFSVERPDGSNFTLKIRSTKLEDSAMYFCASIGQLKAFFGQGTRLTVV.

This chain uses TRBV4-1 with TRBJ2-2; TCRdb's D gene call, TRBD2, goes unchecked for lack of DNA. The CDR3 spans 16 residues. From germline, CDR1 is MGHRA and CDR2 YSYEKL. The CDR3: CASSRTRMAGVGELFF.

The V gene is TRBV11-2, the J gene TRBJ2-3; as DNA is missing, the TRBD2 call by TCRdb cannot be tested. Germline CDR1 is SGHAT and CDR2 is FQNNGV. The CDR3 sequence is 17 residues long. The CDR3 loop reads CASSLPPAGGVTDTQYF.

This rearrangement joins TRBV21-1 to TRBJ2-5; TCRdb selects TRBD1, and the lack of DNA leaves this call unchecked. TRBV21-1 is termed a pseudogene. There are 15 residues in the CDR3. CDR3: CASSASSTRDETQYF.

The chain recombines TRBV5-1 with TRBJ2-5; as DNA is missing, the TRBD1 call by TCRdb cannot be tested. The CDR3 loop spans 13 amino acids. Germline V gives CDR1 SGHRS, CDR2 YFSETQ. CDR3: CASSDRTVETQYF.

The chain couples TRBV5-1 to TRBJ1-1; TCRdb indicates TRBD1, and absent DNA this call remains unverified. This CDR3 has 14 residues. CDR1 SGHRS and CDR2 YFSETQ come from the germline V gene. The CDR3 loop is CASSTGHRNTEAFF.

The rearrangement joins TRBV6-1 to TRBJ2-2; without DNA, the TCRdb call of TRBD2 cannot be checked. The CDR3 has 20 amino acids. The germline V gene encodes CDR1 MNHNS and CDR2 SASEGT. The CDR3 is CASNPQIGVLAPPNTGELFF.